The entry below describes one TCR beta chain. Per the original methods: Cell counts per sample came from amplifying reference gene primers. Assay used: immunoSEQ multiplex PCR; TCRdb lists only in-frame clones, some missing. That table supplies the V and J calls and clone size; D and trimming were determined from the DNA. The table has about 260,000 clones, approximately 87% seen once. These data originate in a study of blood T cell repertoires in COVID-19. Study-level background: COVID-19 samples collected from the United States, Italy and Spain covered acute and convalescent phases. Sources were T cells, B-cell-depleted T cells, or PBMCs; the material itself was cDNA or gDNA.

J gave up 1 base and V 5 bases, and 1 base lay outside the gene matches. Per the germline V gene, CDR1 is SEHNR and CDR2 is FQNEAQ (reference sequence). The CDR3 is made up of 13 amino acids. Sequences were obtained from peripheral blood. The rearrangement uses TRBV7-9 and TRBJ1-2; 7 positions match TRBD1. This TCR was recovered from a woman in her 40s who had recovered from COVID-19. CDR3 DNA: TGTGCCAGCAGCGACAGGGATAACTATGGCTACACCTTC. It specifies CASSDRDNYGYTF.